This TCR beta chain was obtained from a study of blood T cell repertoires in COVID-19. The count of this clone is one. CDR1 and CDR2 from the germline V gene are MNHEY and SVGAGI. CDR3 length equals 15 residues. Trimming cost V 2 bases and J 5 bases, with 13 bases left between them. Using immunoSEQ multiplex PCR, the repertoire was profiled, and TCRdb retains in-frame clones only, with some absent. The table shows around 250,000 clones, with around 80% occurring only once. The V gene is TRBV6-5, the J gene TRBJ2-1, with D unresolved. Sample: PBMCs or T cells enriched from blood (not recorded which). The clonotype originates from a man aged 35-49 years who had been exposed to COVID-19. The CDR3 region is CASSYDPNTDNEQFF. The CDR3 nucleotides are TGTGCCAGCAGTTACGATCCTAATACTGACAATGAGCAGTTCTTC.